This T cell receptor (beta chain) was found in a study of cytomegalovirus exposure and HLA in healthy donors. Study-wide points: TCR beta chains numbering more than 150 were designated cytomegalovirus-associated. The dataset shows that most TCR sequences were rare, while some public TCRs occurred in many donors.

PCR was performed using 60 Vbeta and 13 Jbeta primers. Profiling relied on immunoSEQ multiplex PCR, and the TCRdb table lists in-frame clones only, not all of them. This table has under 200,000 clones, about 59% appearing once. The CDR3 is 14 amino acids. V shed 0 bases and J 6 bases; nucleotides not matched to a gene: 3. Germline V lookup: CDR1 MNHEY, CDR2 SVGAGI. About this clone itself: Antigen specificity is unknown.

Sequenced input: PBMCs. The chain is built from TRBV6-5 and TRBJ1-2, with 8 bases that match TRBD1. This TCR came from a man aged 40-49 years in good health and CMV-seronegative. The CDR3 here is CASSYSTGENGYTF. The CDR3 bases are TGTGCCAGCAGTTACTCGACAGGGGAAAATGGCTACACCTTC.